This T cell receptor (beta chain) was identified during a study of CD8 T cells in ankylosing spondylitis. General observations from the study: Apparently characteristic of ankylosing spondylitis blood was a TCR beta motif (roughly 8 highly homologous variants).

With molecular barcodes, quantitative 5'-RACE was used to make the TCR beta libraries. TCRdb processed the 5' RACE reads anew with MiXCR; each CDR3 protein has one entry. The top ten clones hold about 30% of a sample with tens of thousands of distinct CDR3 sequences, roughly 9% of them seen once. This clonotype was counted a single time. As yet, its antigen is unknown. In germline, CDR1 is DFQATT, CDR2 SNEGSKA (reference sequence). The CDR3 has 14 amino acids. Trimming pared 0 bases from V and 2 bases from J, leaving 11 bases between. This receptor was identified in a male donor with ankylosing spondylitis. Sequencing input: blood, either unsorted or a sorted T cell fraction (not recorded which). The chain carries TRBV20-1 and TRBJ2-7, with D tentatively TRBD1 or TRBD2 (6 bases each). DNA for the CDR3: TGCAGTGCTAGAGAGCGGGACAATACCTACGAGCAGTACTTC. Encoded protein: CSARERDNTYEQYF.